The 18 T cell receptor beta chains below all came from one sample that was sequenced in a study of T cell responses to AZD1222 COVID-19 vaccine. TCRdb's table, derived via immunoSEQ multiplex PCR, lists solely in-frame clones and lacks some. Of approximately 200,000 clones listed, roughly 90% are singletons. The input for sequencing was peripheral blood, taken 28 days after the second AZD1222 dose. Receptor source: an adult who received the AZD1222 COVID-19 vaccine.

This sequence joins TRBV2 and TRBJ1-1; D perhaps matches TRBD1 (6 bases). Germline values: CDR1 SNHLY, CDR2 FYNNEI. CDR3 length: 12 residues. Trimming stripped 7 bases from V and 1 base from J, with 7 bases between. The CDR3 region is CASKGENTEAFF. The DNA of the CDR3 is TGTGCCAGCAAGGGGGAGAACACTGAAGCTTTCTTT.

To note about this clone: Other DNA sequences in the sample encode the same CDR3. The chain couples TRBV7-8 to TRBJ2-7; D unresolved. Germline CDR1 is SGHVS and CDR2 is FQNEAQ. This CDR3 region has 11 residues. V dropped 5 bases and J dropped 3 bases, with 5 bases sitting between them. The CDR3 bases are TGTGCCAGCAGCCCAAGCTACGAGCAGTACTTC. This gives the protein CASSPSYEQYF.

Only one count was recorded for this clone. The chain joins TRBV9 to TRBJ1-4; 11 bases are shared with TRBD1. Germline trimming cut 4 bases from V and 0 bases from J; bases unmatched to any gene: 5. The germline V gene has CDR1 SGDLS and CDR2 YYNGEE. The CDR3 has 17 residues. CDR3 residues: CASSSRGQGATNEKLFF. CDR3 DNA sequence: TGTGCCAGCAGCTCGAGGGGACAGGGGGCAACTAATGAAAAACTGTTTTTT. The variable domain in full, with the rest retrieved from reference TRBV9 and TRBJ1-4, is DSGVTQTPKHLITATGQRVTLRCSPRSGDLSVYWYQQSLDQGLQFLIQYYNGEERAKGNILERFSAQQFPDLHSELNLSSLELGDSALYFCASSSRGQGATNEKLFFGSGTQLSVL.

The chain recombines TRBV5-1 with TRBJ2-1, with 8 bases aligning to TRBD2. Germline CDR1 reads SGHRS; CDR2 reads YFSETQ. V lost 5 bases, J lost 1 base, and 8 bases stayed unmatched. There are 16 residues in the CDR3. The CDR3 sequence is CASRLLAEASYNEQFF. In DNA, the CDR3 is TGCGCCAGCAGGCTACTAGCGGAAGCATCCTACAATGAGCAGTTCTTC.

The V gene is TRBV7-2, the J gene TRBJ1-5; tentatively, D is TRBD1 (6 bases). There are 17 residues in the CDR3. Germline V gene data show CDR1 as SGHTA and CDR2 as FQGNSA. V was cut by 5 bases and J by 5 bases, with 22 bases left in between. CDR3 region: CASSKGELGQNHQPQHF. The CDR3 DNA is TGTGCCAGCAGCAAGGGGGAATTGGGGCAGAATCATCAGCCCCAGCATTTT.

This CDR3 is CAYNPLGTSDQREYPNEQFF. CDR3 nucleotide sequence: TGTGCCTACAATCCGCTAGGTACATCGGATCAGCGGGAGTATCCCAATGAGCAGTTCTTC. V and J are TRBV30 and TRBJ2-1, with 8 bases that match TRBD2. The V gene's germline CDR1 is GTSNPN and CDR2 SVGIG (reference sequence). The CDR3 sequence is 20 residues long. J lost 6 bases, V lost 7 bases, and 29 bases had no gene match.

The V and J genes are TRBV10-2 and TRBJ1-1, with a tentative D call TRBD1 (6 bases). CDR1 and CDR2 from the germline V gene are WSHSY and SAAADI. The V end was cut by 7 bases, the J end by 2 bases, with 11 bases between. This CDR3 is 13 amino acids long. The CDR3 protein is CASKGGLNTEAFF. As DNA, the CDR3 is TGCGCCAGCAAGGGGGGTCTAAACACTGAAGCTTTCTTT.

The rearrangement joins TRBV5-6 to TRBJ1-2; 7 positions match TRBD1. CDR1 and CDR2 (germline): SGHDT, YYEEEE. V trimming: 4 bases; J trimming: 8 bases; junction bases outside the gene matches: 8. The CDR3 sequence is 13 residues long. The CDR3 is CASSPTGLRGYTF. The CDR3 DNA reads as TGTGCCAGCAGCCCGACAGGGTTAAGGGGCTACACCTTC.

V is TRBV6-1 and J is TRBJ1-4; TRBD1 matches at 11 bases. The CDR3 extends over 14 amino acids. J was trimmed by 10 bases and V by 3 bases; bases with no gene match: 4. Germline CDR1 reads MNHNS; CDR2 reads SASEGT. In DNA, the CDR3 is TGTGCCAGCAGTGAGGACAGGGGGCTGGTAAAACTGTTTTTT. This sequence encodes CASSEDRGLVKLFF.

The CDR3 loop reads CASSEAGRATGELFF. CDR3 nucleotide sequence: TGTGCCAGCAGTGAAGCGGGAAGGGCCACCGGGGAGCTGTTTTTT. The chain employs TRBV6-1 and TRBJ2-2; D remains ambiguous. The V end was cut by 0 bases, the J end by 4 bases, with 9 bases between. CDR1 and CDR2 from the germline V gene are MNHNS and SASEGT. CDR3 length: 15 amino acids.

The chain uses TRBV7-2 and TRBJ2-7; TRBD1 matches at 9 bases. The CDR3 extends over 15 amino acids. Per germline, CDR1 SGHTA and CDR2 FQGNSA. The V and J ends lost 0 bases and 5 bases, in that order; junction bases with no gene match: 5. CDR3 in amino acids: CASSLAAGQGNEQYF. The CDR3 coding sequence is TGTGCCAGCAGCTTAGCTGCGGGACAGGGAAACGAGCAGTACTTC.

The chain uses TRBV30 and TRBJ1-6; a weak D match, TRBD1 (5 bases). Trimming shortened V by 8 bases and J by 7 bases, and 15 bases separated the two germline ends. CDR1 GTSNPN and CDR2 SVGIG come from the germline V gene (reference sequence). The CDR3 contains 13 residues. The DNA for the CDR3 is TGTGCCGGCAGGGCGACAGACAATTCACCCCTCCACTTT. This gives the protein CAGRATDNSPLHF.

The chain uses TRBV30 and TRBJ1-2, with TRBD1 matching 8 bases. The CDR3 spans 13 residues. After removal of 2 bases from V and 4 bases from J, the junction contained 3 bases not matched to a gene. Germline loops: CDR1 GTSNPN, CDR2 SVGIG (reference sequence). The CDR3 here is CAWSYTGGYGYTF. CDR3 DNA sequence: TGTGCCTGGAGTTATACAGGGGGCTATGGCTACACCTTC.

CDR3 in DNA: TGTGCCAGCAGCTACGATCACTTTTTGTATGACGATGAGCAGTTCTTC. It translates to CASSYDHFLYDDEQFF. This sequence joins TRBV7-2 and TRBJ2-1; D is unclear. Germline assignment: CDR1 SGHTA and CDR2 FQGNSA. The CDR3 sequence is 16 residues long. Trimming took off 4 bases at V and 8 bases at J, with 21 bases between the two ends. Drawing the rest from reference TRBV7-2 and TRBJ2-1, the complete variable domain is GAGVSQSPSNKVTEKGKDVELRCDPISGHTALYWYRQSLGQGLEFLIYFQGNSAPDKSGLPSDRFSAERTGGSVSTLTIQRTQQEDSAVYLCASSYDHFLYDDEQFFGPGTRLTVL.

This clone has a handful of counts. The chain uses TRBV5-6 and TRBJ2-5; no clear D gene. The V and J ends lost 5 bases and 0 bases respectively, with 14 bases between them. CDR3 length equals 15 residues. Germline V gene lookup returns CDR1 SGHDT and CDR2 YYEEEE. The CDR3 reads CASSYKNWYQETQYF. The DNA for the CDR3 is TGTGCCAGCAGTTACAAGAATTGGTACCAAGAGACCCAGTACTTC.

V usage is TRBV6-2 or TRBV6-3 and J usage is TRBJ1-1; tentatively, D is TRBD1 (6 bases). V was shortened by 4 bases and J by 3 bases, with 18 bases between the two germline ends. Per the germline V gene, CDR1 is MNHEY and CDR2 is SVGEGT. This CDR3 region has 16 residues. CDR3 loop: CASSFLQGIVYTEAFF. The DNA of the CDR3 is TGTGCCAGCAGTTTCCTCCAGGGGATAGTGTACACTGAAGCTTTCTTT.

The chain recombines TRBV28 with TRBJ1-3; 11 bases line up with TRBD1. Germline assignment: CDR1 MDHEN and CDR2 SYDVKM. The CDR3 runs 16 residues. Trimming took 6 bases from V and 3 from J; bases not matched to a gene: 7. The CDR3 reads CASRPPGTGGGNTIYF. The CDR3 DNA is TGTGCCAGCAGACCACCCGGGACAGGGGGTGGAAACACCATATATTTT. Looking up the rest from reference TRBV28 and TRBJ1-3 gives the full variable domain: DVKVTQSSRYLVKRTGEKVFLECVQDMDHENMFWYRQDPGLGLRLIYFSYDVKMKEKGDIPEGYSVSREKKERFSLILESASTNQTSMYLCASRPPGTGGGNTIYFGEGSWLTVV.

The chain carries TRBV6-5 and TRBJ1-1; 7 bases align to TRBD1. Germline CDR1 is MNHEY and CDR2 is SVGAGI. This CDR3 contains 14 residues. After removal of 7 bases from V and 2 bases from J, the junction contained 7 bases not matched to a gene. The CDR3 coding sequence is TGTGCCAGCACAACCCGACAGGGCAACACTGAAGCTTTCTTT. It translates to CASTTRQGNTEAFF.